What follows are 30 T cell receptor beta chains derived from one specimen sequenced in a study of blood T cell repertoires in COVID-19. Assay used: immunoSEQ multiplex PCR; TCRdb lists only in-frame clones, some missing. Of roughly 200,000 clones listed, about 90% are singletons. Input material: peripheral blood. The receptors come from a man aged 18 to 29 with active or convalescent COVID-19.

This clone was seen more than once but under ten times. The V and J genes are TRBV5-1 and TRBJ2-1; 7 bases fit TRBD2. V shed 5 bases and J 8 bases; nucleotides not matched to a gene: 4. Germline V CDR1 and CDR2: SGHRS, YFSETQ. The CDR3 runs to 12 residues. The CDR3 sequence is CASSFTSDEQFF. The CDR3, as DNA: TGCGCCAGCAGTTTTACTAGCGATGAGCAGTTCTTC.

CDR3 region: CAWIPRRAGGIRTDTQYF. The CDR3 nucleotides read TGTGCCTGGATTCCACGCAGAGCGGGAGGGATTAGGACAGATACGCAGTATTTT. The V and J genes are TRBV30 and TRBJ2-3; TRBD2 matches 10 bases. The CDR3 sequence is 18 residues long. V gave up 4 bases and J gave up 3 bases; unmatched junction bases: 16. Germline CDR1 and CDR2: GTSNPN and SVGIG (reference sequence).

The J gene is TRBJ2-7, the V gene TRBV7-2, with 10 bases fitting TRBD1. The CDR3 has 16 residues. Germline lookup yields CDR1 SGHTA and CDR2 FQGNSA. The junction had 13 bases not matched to a gene; V was cut back by 6 bases and J by 5 bases. The CDR3 nucleotides are TGTGCCAGCAGAACCGGGACAGGGGAGTCGGTGGACGAGCAGTACTTC. It encodes CASRTGTGESVDEQYF. Full variable domain (outside the CDR3, taken from reference TRBV7-2 and TRBJ2-7): GAGVSQSPSNKVTEKGKDVELRCDPISGHTALYWYRQSLGQGLEFLIYFQGNSAPDKSGLPSDRFSAERTGGSVSTLTIQRTQQEDSAVYLCASRTGTGESVDEQYFGPGTRLTVT.

The chain joins TRBV15 to TRBJ1-2; possibly TRBD1 for D (5 bases). In germline, CDR1 is LNHNV, CDR2 YYDKDF (reference sequence). V shed 4 bases and J shed 0 bases, with 9 bases lying between them. This CDR3 region has 14 residues. The CDR3 is CATSKSGTNYGYTF. In DNA, the CDR3 is TGTGCCACCAGCAAATCAGGGACTAACTATGGCTACACCTTC.

The chain has TRBV6-5 and TRBJ1-1, with TRBD1 identical over 8 bases. Germline V gives CDR1 MNHEY, CDR2 SVGAGI. Unmatched junction bases numbered 8, after V lost 6 bases and J lost 11 bases. The CDR3 runs to 12 residues. This CDR3 is CASRGGQGAAFF. CDR3 DNA sequence: TGTGCCAGCAGGGGGGGGCAGGGGGCGGCTTTCTTT.

The CDR3: CASTTTDLYNEQFF. Here the CDR3 DNA reads TGTGCTAGTACAACGACAGACCTTTACAATGAGCAGTTCTTC. This chain links TRBV12-5 with TRBJ2-1; TRBD1 might be the D (5 bases). The CDR3 runs to 14 residues. V dropped 8 bases and J dropped 4 bases, with 15 bases sitting between them. Per germline, CDR1 LGHNT and CDR2 FRNRAP.

The sample holds a few counts of this clone. This chain uses TRBV7-6 with TRBJ2-7; TRBD2 matches 9 bases. This CDR3 region has 15 residues. The germline gives CDR1 SGHVS, CDR2 FNYEAQ. V lost 1 base and J lost 2; bases outside the gene matches: 3. The CDR3 DNA reads as TGTGCCAGCAGCTTAGGGACTAGCGACGCCTACGAGCAGTACTTC. It yields the protein CASSLGTSDAYEQYF. The full variable domain, rest sourced from reference TRBV7-6 and TRBJ2-7, is GAGVSQSPRYKVTKRGQDVALRCDPISGHVSLYWYRQALGQGPEFLTYFNYEAQQDKSGLPNDRFSAERPEGSISTLTIQRTEQRDSAMYRCASSLGTSDAYEQYFGPGTRLTVT.

The chain links TRBV6-1 to TRBJ1-2; D unresolved. V was shortened by 3 bases and J by 2 bases, with 16 bases between the two germline ends. This CDR3 is built from 16 residues. Germline V CDR1 and CDR2: MNHNS, SASEGT. The CDR3 sequence is CASSDWRREGNYGYTF. The DNA of the CDR3 is TGTGCCAGCAGTGATTGGAGGAGGGAGGGCAACTATGGCTACACCTTC.

This chain joins TRBV10-1 and TRBJ1-4; TRBD1 aligns across 10 bases. Trimming cost V 10 bases and J 5 bases; bases outside gene matches: 16. CDR3 length: 17 amino acids. CDR1 WNHNN and CDR2 SYGVQD come from the germline V gene (reference sequence). The CDR3 reads CATLSRDRGPRNEKLFF. The CDR3 DNA reads as TGCGCCACACTTTCTCGGGACAGGGGACCACGAAATGAAAAACTGTTTTTT.

The rearrangement uses TRBV6-5 and TRBJ1-2; no clear D gene. Per germline, CDR1 MNHEY and CDR2 SVGAGI. V was shortened by 0 bases and J by 4 bases, with 15 bases between the two germline ends. The CDR3 runs 16 residues. The DNA for the CDR3 is TGTGCCAGCAGTTACTCTGGTGGTCGAAACTTCTATGGCTACACCTTC. Its protein product is CASSYSGGRNFYGYTF.

This rearrangement joins TRBV19 to TRBJ1-1; D perhaps matches TRBD1 (5 bases). The length of the CDR3 is 13 residues. In germline, CDR1 is LNHDA, CDR2 SQIVND (reference sequence). V was clipped by 5 bases and J by 2 bases, with 9 bases between them. CDR3 bases: TGTGCCAGTAGTGCGACAGTTAACACTGAAGCTTTCTTT. Translating gives CASSATVNTEAFF.

The chain carries TRBV28 and TRBJ2-7; 9 bases align to TRBD2. The CDR3 consists of 16 residues. The J segment lost 0 bases and the V segment lost 5 bases, leaving 8 bases of the junction unmatched. From germline, CDR1 is MDHEN and CDR2 SYDVKM. CDR3 residues: CASSEASGILSYEQYF. The CDR3 DNA reads TGTGCCAGCAGTGAAGCTAGCGGGATACTCTCCTACGAGCAGTACTTC. The whole variable domain, filled in from reference TRBV28 and TRBJ2-7, reads DVKVTQSSRYLVKRTGEKVFLECVQDMDHENMFWYRQDPGLGLRLIYFSYDVKMKEKGDIPEGYSVSREKKERFSLILESASTNQTSMYLCASSEASGILSYEQYFGPGTRLTVT.

The V and J genes are TRBV6-2 or TRBV6-3 and TRBJ2-3; 8 bases fit TRBD1. V was clipped by 0 bases and J by 4 bases; unmatched bases: 6. The CDR3 extends over 16 amino acids. In germline, CDR1 is MNHEY, CDR2 SVGEGT. The DNA of the CDR3 is TGTGCCAGCAGTTACTCGTCAGGGGGCATAGCAGATACGCAGTATTTT. It codes for CASSYSSGGIADTQYF.

V is TRBV2 and J is TRBJ1-5; D is unresolved. The length of the CDR3 is 17 residues. Germline CDR1 SNHLY, CDR2 FYNNEI. V lost 0 bases, J lost 2 bases, and 14 bases lay in between. The CDR3 sequence: CASSEAPGGRGNQPQHF. The CDR3 bases are TGTGCCAGCAGTGAAGCGCCGGGCGGGAGGGGCAATCAGCCCCAGCATTTT.

The rearrangement uses TRBV6-5 and TRBJ1-1; a possible D gene is TRBD1 (5 bases). This CDR3 region has 14 residues. Germline V CDR1 and CDR2: MNHEY, SVGAGI. Trimming pared 6 bases from V and 1 base from J, leaving 12 bases between. CDR3 in DNA: TGTGCCAGCAGACCCACAGGTACGAACACTGAAGCTTTCTTT. The encoded protein is CASRPTGTNTEAFF.

This clone has only a few counts. The rearrangement links TRBV27 to TRBJ1-6; the D gene is possibly TRBD1 (5 bases). Germline values: CDR1 MNHEY, CDR2 SMNVEV (reference sequence). The CDR3 loop spans 16 amino acids. With 2 bases removed from V and 9 bases from J, the gap between germline ends came to 17 bases. The CDR3 sequence: CASSLTSGLSSSPLHF. For the CDR3, the DNA is TGTGCCAGCAGTTTAACCTCGGGACTGAGTTCTTCACCCCTCCACTTT.

The J gene is TRBJ2-1, the V gene TRBV21-1; the table's TRBD1 call for D was not verified on the DNA. TRBV21-1 is classified as a pseudogene. The CDR3 runs to 14 residues. The CDR3, as DNA: TGTGGAGACAGTCCCCTTAACTCCTACAATGAGCAGTTCTTC. Amino acid sequence: CGDSPLNSYNEQFF.

This chain connects TRBV3-1 (or the pseudogene TRBV3-2) to TRBJ1-5, with D possibly TRBD1 on 5 matching bases. This CDR3 is built from 17 residues. Trimming removed 0 bases from V and 1 base from J, with 13 bases in between. Germline-derived CDR1 and CDR2 are LGHDT and YNNKEL (reference sequence). The CDR3 bases are TGTGCCAGCAGCCAAGATCAGGGTGGATTAAGCAATCAGCCCCAGCATTTT. This sequence encodes CASSQDQGGLSNQPQHF.

The rearrangement uses TRBV5-1 and TRBJ2-5, with 8 bases identical to TRBD2. Germline-derived CDR1 and CDR2 are SGHRS and YFSETQ. This CDR3 has 15 amino acids. The junction had 11 bases not matched to a gene; V was cut back by 5 bases and J by 5 bases. CDR3 residues: CASSTGAGGSETQYF. The CDR3 nucleotides read TGCGCCAGCAGTACGGGGGCGGGAGGTTCGGAGACCCAGTACTTC. Complete variable domain (other parts from reference TRBV5-1 and TRBJ2-5): KAGVTQTPRYLIKTRGQQVTLSCSPISGHRSVSWYQQTPGQGLQFLFEYFSETQRNKGNFPGRFSGRQFSNSRSEMNVSTLELGDSALYLCASSTGAGGSETQYFGPGTRLLVL.

The chain uses TRBV6-6 and TRBJ2-2, with 7 bases lining up with TRBD2. This CDR3 contains 15 residues. Germline CDR1 and CDR2: MNHNY and SVGAGI (reference sequence). J lost 5 bases, V lost 5 bases, and 8 bases had no gene match. This chain's CDR3 is CASSPRTRSTGELFF. In DNA form, the CDR3 reads TGTGCCAGCAGTCCCCGGACTAGGTCGACCGGGGAGCTGTTTTTT.

V usage is TRBV20-1 and J usage is TRBJ1-5; D possibly corresponds to TRBD1 (6 bases). Germline loops: CDR1 DFQATT, CDR2 SNEGSKA (reference sequence). The CDR3 runs to 14 residues. The V and J ends lost 3 bases and 1 base respectively, with 10 bases between them. The CDR3 region has the DNA TGCAGTGCTAGTCCGGGACACAGCAATCAGCCCCAGCATTTT. As protein: CSASPGHSNQPQHF.

This rearrangement joins TRBV19 to TRBJ2-1, with 11 bases fitting TRBD2. This CDR3 region has 15 residues. The ends lost 11 bases at V and 8 bases at J; junction bases unmatched: 14. From germline, CDR1 is LNHDA and CDR2 SQIVND (reference sequence). For the CDR3, the DNA is TGTGCCTCGACCGGGACTAGCGGAGACCAGCATGAGCAGTTCTTC. Its translation is CASTGTSGDQHEQFF.

This rearrangement joins TRBV5-5 to TRBJ1-6, with TRBD1 identical over 7 bases. Per the germline V gene, CDR1 is SGHKS and CDR2 is YYEKEE (reference sequence). The CDR3 is made up of 17 amino acids. The ends lost 3 bases at V and 7 bases at J; junction bases unmatched: 13. The CDR3 coding sequence is TGTGCCAGCAGCTCTGCGATAGGGGGCAAAGACAATTCACCCCTCCACTTT. Protein product: CASSSAIGGKDNSPLHF.

This clone has ten or more counts. Other nucleotide sequences from this sample produce the same CDR3. The chain joins TRBV5-6 to TRBJ1-2, with 9 bases fitting TRBD1. In germline, CDR1 is SGHDT, CDR2 YYEEEE. After removal of 3 bases from V and 5 bases from J, the junction contained 2 bases not matched to a gene. This CDR3 region has 13 residues. In DNA form, the CDR3 reads TGTGCCAGCAGCTCTGGACAGGGGTATGGCTACACCTTC. Encoded protein: CASSSGQGYGYTF. Complete variable domain (other parts from reference TRBV5-6 and TRBJ1-2): DAGVTQSPTHLIKTRGQQVTLRCSPKSGHDTVSWYQQALGQGPQFIFQYYEEEERQRGNFPDRFSGHQFPNYSSELNVNALLLGDSALYLCASSSGQGYGYTFGSGTRLTVV.

This chain's CDR3 is CASSPGQGGDTQYF. As DNA, the CDR3 is TGTGCCAGCAGCCCTGGACAGGGAGGGGATACGCAGTATTTT. The chain uses TRBV5-6 and TRBJ2-3, with D maybe TRBD1 (8 bases). Trimming took 4 bases from V and 6 from J, leaving 15 bases between them. The CDR3 runs 14 residues. Germline V gene sequence: CDR1 SGHDT, CDR2 YYEEEE.

The gene calls are TRBV11-2 and TRBJ2-5; 9 positions match TRBD1. Per germline, CDR1 SGHAT and CDR2 FQNNGV. This CDR3 has 14 residues. Trimming at V came to 5 bases and at J to 4 bases, leaving 5 bases not matched to a gene. The CDR3 protein is CASSPGQGGETQYF. DNA of the CDR3: TGTGCCAGCAGCCCGGGACAGGGCGGAGAGACCCAGTACTTC.

This chain connects TRBV15 to TRBJ1-5; 7 nucleotides line up with TRBD1. V lost 5 bases to trimming and J lost 0 bases; unmatched junction nucleotides: 16. CDR3 length equals 19 residues. Germline CDR1 is LNHNV and CDR2 is YYDKDF (reference sequence). The chain's CDR3 is CATSVPGQHVPYSNQPQHF. Here the CDR3 DNA reads TGTGCCACCAGCGTACCGGGACAGCATGTCCCTTATAGCAATCAGCCCCAGCATTTT.

The chain recombines TRBV7-9 with TRBJ2-7; weak D call: TRBD1 (7 bases). Trimming removed 7 bases at V and 0 bases at J, with 16 bases between. The CDR3 is 15 amino acids. Germline V gene data show CDR1 as SEHNR and CDR2 as FQNEAQ (reference sequence). The CDR3 loop is CASTDGGTASYEQYF. CDR3 bases: TGTGCCAGCACCGATGGGGGGACAGCCTCCTACGAGCAGTACTTC.

Only one count was recorded for this clone. CDR3 nucleotides: TGTGCCTGGGAACAGGGTTTGAATCAGCCCCAGCATTTT. Protein sequence: CAWEQGLNQPQHF. V gene TRBV30 combines with J gene TRBJ1-5, with TRBD1 as a possible D gene (6 bases). The V gene lost 5 bases and the J gene lost 4 bases, with 12 bases spanning the gap. This CDR3 spans 13 amino acids. Germline CDR1 is GTSNPN and CDR2 is SVGIG (reference sequence). The entire variable domain, with the rest obtained from reference TRBV30 and TRBJ1-5, is as follows: SQTIHQWPATLVQPVGSPLSLECTVEGTSNPNLYWYRQAAGRGLQLLFYSVGIGQISSEVPQNLSASRPQDRQFILSSKKLLLSDSGFYLCAWEQGLNQPQHFGDGTRLSIL.

This chain connects TRBV4-2 to TRBJ2-1; D possibly corresponds to TRBD2 (6 bases). Trimming took off 0 bases at V and 4 bases at J, with 13 bases between the two ends. Germline lookup yields CDR1 LGHNA and CDR2 YNFKEQ. The CDR3 consists of 16 residues. CDR3 in amino acids: CASSQESTGDYNEQFF. DNA of the CDR3: TGTGCCAGCAGCCAAGAATCGACGGGAGATTACAATGAGCAGTTCTTC.